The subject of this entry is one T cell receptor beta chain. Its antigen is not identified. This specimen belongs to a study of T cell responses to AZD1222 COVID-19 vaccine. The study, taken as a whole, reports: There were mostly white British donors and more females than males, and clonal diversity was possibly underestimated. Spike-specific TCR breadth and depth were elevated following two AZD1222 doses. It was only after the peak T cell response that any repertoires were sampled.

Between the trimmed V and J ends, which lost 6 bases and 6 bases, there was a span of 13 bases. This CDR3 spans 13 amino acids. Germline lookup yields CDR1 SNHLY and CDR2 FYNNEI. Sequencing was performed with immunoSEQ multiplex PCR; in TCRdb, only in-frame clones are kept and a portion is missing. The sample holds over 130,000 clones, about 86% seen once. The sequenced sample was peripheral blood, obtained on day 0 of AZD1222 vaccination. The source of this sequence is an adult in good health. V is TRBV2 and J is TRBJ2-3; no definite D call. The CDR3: CASRSRAPDTQYF. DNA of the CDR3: TGTGCCAGCAGGAGCAGAGCTCCGGATACGCAGTATTTT. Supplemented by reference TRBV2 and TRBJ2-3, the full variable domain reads EPEVTQTPSHQVTQMGQEVILRCVPISNHLYFYWYRQILGQKVEFLVSFYNNEISEKSEIFDDQFSVERPDGSNFTLKIRSTKLEDSAMYFCASRSRAPDTQYFGPGTRLTVL.